Listed here are 8 T cell receptor beta chains from one sample, sequenced in a study of a mutant IDH1 vaccine in newly diagnosed glioma. Repertoires were generated with immunoSEQ multiplex PCR, while TCRdb's copy carries only in-frame clones and drops some. The sample holds about 67,000 clones, 80% to 90% seen once. As to time point: baseline, week 1 (first vaccination visit). Sample treatment: pre-vaccination baseline after standard-of-care therapy. The sequenced sample was peripheral blood mononuclear cells (PBMCs), obtained from a glioma patient treated with radiotherapy, temozolomide or both. These receptors were obtained from a woman younger than 35 with glioma. Some clones in this sample may be carry-over from other donors' samples.

This clone was observed a handful of times. The chain combines TRBV5-1 with TRBJ1-1; TRBD1 matches at 7 bases. V shed 4 bases and J 5 bases; nucleotides not matched to a gene: 8. The CDR3 extends over 14 amino acids. The germline CDR1 and CDR2 sequences are SGHRS and YFSETQ. The DNA of the CDR3 is TGCGCCAGCAGCCAGGGCAGGGGGAGGACTGAAGCTTTCTTT. Residues: CASSQGRGRTEAFF.

The CDR3 nucleotides are TGCGCCAGCAGCCAAGTACTGAGCGGGGTGACCCGGGGGGAGAATGAGCAGTTCTTC. Its translation: CASSQVLSGVTRGENEQFF. The chain is built from TRBV4-3 and TRBJ2-1; 7 bases fit TRBD2. Looked up from germline, CDR1 is LGHNA and CDR2 is YSLEER. J was trimmed by 7 bases and V by 1 base; bases with no gene match: 19. The CDR3 length is 19 residues.

The chain combines TRBV29-1 with TRBJ1-5; 10 positions match TRBD1. Unmatched junction bases numbered 5, after V lost 6 bases and J lost 9 bases. CDR1 is SQVTM, CDR2 ANQGSEA, per germline. CDR3 length: 12 amino acids. This CDR3 is CSVGDRGRPQHF. The CDR3, as DNA: TGCAGCGTGGGGGACAGGGGCCGGCCCCAGCATTTT.

The chain combines TRBV7-9 with TRBJ2-7, with 11 bases matching TRBD1. In germline, CDR1 is SEHNR, CDR2 FQNEAQ (reference sequence). V was pared by 0 bases and J by 7 bases, with 8 bases of the junction left unmatched. The CDR3 length is 16 residues. The chain's CDR3 is CASSLAIGTGGEEQYF. CDR3 bases: TGTGCCAGCAGCTTAGCTATTGGGACAGGGGGTGAAGAGCAGTACTTC.

The V call is TRBV5-1, the J call TRBJ1-1; a weak D match, TRBD1 (6 bases). This CDR3 has 14 residues. Germline loops: CDR1 SGHRS, CDR2 YFSETQ. The ends were cut back, 4 bases at V and 3 bases at J, with 13 bases in the middle. Here the CDR3 reads CASSTGQLHTEAFF. CDR3 coding DNA: TGCGCCAGCAGCACCGGACAGTTACACACTGAAGCTTTCTTT.

The V and J genes are TRBV10-3 and TRBJ1-2, with D tentatively TRBD1 (6 bases). Germline V gives CDR1 ENHRY, CDR2 SYGVKD. The germline V and J ends were trimmed by 10 bases and 0 bases, with 15 bases remaining between them. The CDR3 runs to 14 residues. The CDR3 DNA reads as TGTGCCACTACTCCGGGGACAACTAACTATGGCTACACCTTC. This translates into CATTPGTTNYGYTF.

The V and J genes are TRBV4-2 and TRBJ2-7; 10 bases line up with TRBD1. Trimming cost V 5 bases and J 0 bases; bases outside gene matches: 10. Germline V gives CDR1 LGHNA, CDR2 YNFKEQ. The CDR3 runs to 17 residues. The CDR3 protein is CASSYGTGAFSSYEQYF. The CDR3 DNA follows: TGTGCCAGCAGCTACGGGACAGGGGCGTTCAGCTCCTACGAGCAGTACTTC.

This clone turned up a few times. J is TRBJ1-2 and V is TRBV14, with 7 bases matching TRBD1. Germline values: CDR1 SGHDN, CDR2 FVKESK. The CDR3 runs to 14 residues. V lost 0 bases, J lost 7 bases, and 5 bases stayed unmatched. The CDR3 spells CASSQEDRLLGYTF. The CDR3, as DNA: TGTGCCAGCAGCCAAGAGGACAGGTTGCTTGGCTACACCTTC.